The rows below give T cell receptor beta chains drawn from one sample of a study of T cell responses to AZD1222 COVID-19 vaccine. Only in-frame clones appear in the TCRdb table, and some are missing; sequencing was by immunoSEQ multiplex PCR. The sample holds some 160,000 clones, roughly 86% seen once. Sequenced here: peripheral blood, sampled on day 0 of AZD1222 vaccination. All receptors derive from an adult in good health. CDR3s include the opening cysteine and the closing phenylalanine or tryptophan. The order of the fields is J gene, clone size, D gene, V gene, CDR3 DNA, CDR3 protein. The D gene is left open where the match is weak. Clone size is stated in some rows and not others, as once, few, many or a class when expanded.

>TRBJ1-4|-|-|TRBV6-5
TGTGCCAGCAGTTACTCGACAGGAAATAATGAAAAACTGTTTTTT
CASSYSTGNNEKLFF
>TRBJ1-3|-|-|TRBV28
TGTGCCAGCAGTTTTTCCGGGAGCTCTGGAAACACCATATATTTT
CASSFSGSSGNTIYF
>TRBJ2-4|-|-|TRBV5-4
TGTGCCAGCAGCTTGATTCATGACAAAAACATTCAGTACTTC
CASSLIHDKNIQYF
>TRBJ1-4|-|-|TRBV7-2
TGTGCCAGCAGCTTCACAGGTGTTAATGAAAAACTGTTTTTT
CASSFTGVNEKLFF
>TRBJ1-5|-|-|TRBV24-1
TGTGCCACCAGTAGGGGCAATCAGCCCCAGCATTTT
CATSRGNQPQHF
>TRBJ1-2|-|-|TRBV5-1
TGCGCCAGCAGGAGGGACACCGACTATGGCTACACCTTC
CASRRDTDYGYTF
>TRBJ1-2|once|TRBD1|TRBV7-2
TGTGCCAGCAGCTTAGGGGGACAGGGCCAAAACTATGGCTACACCTTC
CASSLGGQGQNYGYTF
>TRBJ2-2|-|-|TRBV4-2
TGTGCCAGCTGTCCTATAGTGGGGGTCTTGAACACCGGGGAGCTGTTTTTT
CASCPIVGVLNTGELFF
>TRBJ1-4|-|-|TRBV19
TGTGCCAGTAGTCCATACATCAGGGGAGGAGGAGAAAAACTGTTTTTT
CASSPYIRGGGEKLFF
>TRBJ2-2|-|-|TRBV5-4
TGTGCCAGCAGCTTGGGGGCCCCGAACACCGGGGAGCTGTTTTTT
CASSLGAPNTGELFF
>TRBJ1-3|-|-|TRBV9
TGTGCCAGCAGCGTATTGGGGGGTGGAAACACCATATATTTT
CASSVLGGGNTIYF
>TRBJ1-4|few|-|TRBV16
TGTGCCAGCAGCCCCCCCGGTGGGGACGAAAAACTGTTTTTT
CASSPPGGDEKLFF
>TRBJ1-6|-|TRBD1|TRBV4-2
TGTGCCAGCAGCCATTATACACGGGACAGGGCTAATTCACCCCTCCACTTT
CASSHYTRDRANSPLHF
>TRBJ2-3|-|TRBD2|TRBV19
TGTGCCAGTAGCCCACTAGCGGGGGGATCCACAGATACGCAGTATTTT
CASSPLAGGSTDTQYF
>TRBJ1-1|-|-|TRBV18
TGTGCCAGCTCACCAACAGGGCAAAATGAAGCTTTCTTT
CASSPTGQNEAFF
>TRBJ1-5|-|-|TRBV7-6
TGTGCCAGCAGCTTGCCCAAGGGCGCCTATAGCAATCAGCCCCAGCATTTT
CASSLPKGAYSNQPQHF
>TRBJ2-1|-|-|TRBV5-4
TGTGCCAGCAGCTTGGCCAGTATCGAGCAGTTCTTC
CASSLASIEQFF
>TRBJ1-2|-|TRBD1|TRBV28
TGTGCCAGCAGTTCGACCGGAGGAGACAGGGGGCTAGAGGGCTACACCTTC
CASSSTGGDRGLEGYTF
>TRBJ1-5|-|-|TRBV11-2
TGTGCCAGCAGCCCCGGAGGTTTGAGTGGACAGCCCCAGCATTTT
CASSPGGLSGQPQHF
>TRBJ1-6|-|TRBD1|TRBV5-1
TGCGCCAGCAGACAGGGGGCCGATAATTCACCCCTCCACTTT
CASRQGADNSPLHF
>TRBJ1-2|once|-|TRBV28
TGTGCCAGCAGTTGGAGTCGATCCTATGGCTACACCTTC
CASSWSRSYGYTF
>TRBJ1-3|-|-|TRBV4-2
TGTGCCAGCAGCCAAGATGAACAGGCTGGAAACACCATATATTTT
CASSQDEQAGNTIYF
>TRBJ2-2|-|-|TRBV5-4
TGTGCCAGCAGCTTGGGGGCGTCCCGGGACGGGGAGCTGTTTTTT
CASSLGASRDGELFF
>TRBJ1-5|few|-|TRBV7-2
TGTGCCAGCAGCTTACCTGACAGATATCAGCCCCAGCATTTT
CASSLPDRYQPQHF
>TRBJ1-2|once|TRBD1|TRBV7-2
TGTGCCAGCAGCTTCATAGATAGGGAGGGGGCGATCGGCTACACCTTC
CASSFIDREGAIGYTF